One sample yielded the 30 T cell receptor beta chains listed below, sequenced in a study of T cells after yellow fever vaccination. TCRdb analysed the 5' RACE reads with MiXCR anew, one entry per CDR3 protein. The sample consists of approximately 300,000 distinct CDR3 sequences, 10% to 15% of them appearing once. Sample: CD4+ T cells sorted from PBMCs, taken 45 days after the yellow fever booster vaccination. The receptors here all came from a man aged 25-45 years who received the YFV17D yellow fever vaccine.

This clonotype was counted only a few times. The J gene is TRBJ2-7, the V gene TRBV3-1; 13 positions match TRBD2. Trimming removed 5 bases from V and 9 bases from J; junction bases left unmatched: 10. The germline V gene encodes CDR1 LGHDT and CDR2 YNNKEL (reference sequence). The CDR3 extends over 15 amino acids. The CDR3 region is CASSYGLAGVSAQYF. CDR3 DNA: TGTGCCAGCAGCTATGGACTAGCGGGAGTTTCCGCGCAGTACTTC.

The V and J genes are TRBV27 and TRBJ2-3; D may be TRBD2 (6 bases). The CDR3 totals 14 residues. Trimming took 6 bases from V and 10 from J, leaving 20 bases between them. Germline V gene lookup returns CDR1 MNHEY and CDR2 SMNVEV (reference sequence). CDR3 in DNA: TGTGCCAGCAGGGGCGGGAATCCTTTAAGTCCGCAGTATTTT. It is translated as CASRGGNPLSPQYF.

This clonotype was recorded at least ten times. This chain joins TRBV6-5 and TRBJ2-7; TRBD2 is a possible D gene (7 bases). CDR1 and CDR2 from the germline V gene are MNHEY and SVGAGI. The CDR3 covers 14 residues. The V end was cut by 0 bases, the J end by 4 bases, with 10 bases between. As DNA, the CDR3 is TGTGCCAGCAGTTACTCCCGGGGGGCTTACGAGCAGTACTTC. It yields the protein CASSYSRGAYEQYF.

The chain combines TRBV12-3 or TRBV12-4 with TRBJ2-1, with 8 positions matching TRBD2. The CDR3 spans 15 residues. Unmatched junction bases numbered 6, after V lost 7 bases and J lost 1 base. As DNA, the CDR3 is TGTGCCAGCACGGGGGGGGCCCGTTCCTACAATGAGCAGTTCTTC. Residues: CASTGGARSYNEQFF.

The chain carries TRBV3-1 and TRBJ2-1; TRBD2 aligns across 7 bases. J lost 4 bases, V lost 11 bases, and 20 bases had no gene match. This CDR3 has 17 residues. Germline CDR1 is LGHDT and CDR2 is YNNKEL (reference sequence). CDR3 amino acids: CACTLLSGRSMYNEQFF. As DNA, the CDR3 is TGTGCCTGCACCCTCCTCTCCGGGAGGTCGATGTACAATGAGCAGTTCTTC.

This clonotype was counted between two and nine times. J is TRBJ1-3 and V is TRBV18; D is unresolved. Germline CDR1 and CDR2: KGHSH and LQKENI. The CDR3 is 16 amino acids. The ends were cut back, 3 bases at V and 4 bases at J, with 16 bases in the middle. The CDR3 loop reads CASSPLTQKPGNTIYF. CDR3 DNA sequence: TGTGCCAGCTCACCTTTAACCCAAAAGCCCGGAAACACCATATATTTT.

This clonotype occurred many times. V gene TRBV27 combines with J gene TRBJ2-2; 7 nucleotides line up with TRBD2. With V trimmed by 7 bases and J by 5 bases, 7 bases remained unmatched. The CDR3 runs 14 residues. Germline V gene lookup returns CDR1 MNHEY and CDR2 SMNVEV (reference sequence). For the CDR3, the DNA is TGTGCCAGCATCCCTGCCGGGAGGACCGGGGAGCTGTTTTTT. Translation gives CASIPAGRTGELFF.

The chain combines TRBV14 with TRBJ2-3; D might be TRBD2 (5 bases). Trimming removed 5 bases from V and 6 bases from J, with 12 bases in between. Looked up from germline, CDR1 is SGHDN and CDR2 is FVKESK. This CDR3 region has 13 residues. DNA of the CDR3: TGTGCCAGCAGCGGGAGTGGGGTTGATACGCAGTATTTT. Its translation is CASSGSGVDTQYF.

This clonotype was observed a handful of times. In DNA, the CDR3 is TGTGCCAGCAGACTAACTAGCGGGACACCCGGGGAGCTGTTTTTT. Translating it yields CASRLTSGTPGELFF. The rearrangement uses TRBV12-3 or TRBV12-4 and TRBJ2-2; TRBD2 matches at 10 bases. The V segment lost 6 bases and the J segment 6 bases; nucleotides outside the gene matches: 7. The CDR3 contains 15 residues.

This chain connects TRBV27 to TRBJ2-2; possibly TRBD1 or TRBD2 for D (5 bases each). Germline V lookup: CDR1 MNHEY, CDR2 SMNVEV (reference sequence). The CDR3 length is 14 residues. Trimming pared 8 bases from V and 7 bases from J, leaving 17 bases between. As DNA, the CDR3 is TGTGCCAGCCAAGCTTTCGGGGCGGGCGGGGAGCTGTTTTTT. This gives the protein CASQAFGAGGELFF.

The chain carries TRBV5-1 and TRBJ2-4; 7 nucleotides agree with TRBD2. Germline-derived CDR1 and CDR2 are SGHRS and YFSETQ. V was pared by 0 bases and J by 0 bases, with 9 bases of the junction left unmatched. This CDR3 region has 18 residues. DNA of the CDR3: TGCGCCAGCAGCTTGGGGCTAGCGGAATGGAAAGCCAAAAACATTCAGTACTTC. Translation gives CASSLGLAEWKAKNIQYF.

This clonotype was picked up many times. This sequence joins TRBV20-1 and TRBJ2-1, with 10 bases lining up with TRBD2. J was trimmed by 8 bases and V by 5 bases; bases with no gene match: 12. Germline CDR1 and CDR2: DFQATT and SNEGSKA (reference sequence). The CDR3 totals 15 residues. The CDR3 DNA reads as TGCAGTGCTTGGAAAGTGGCTAGCGGGAGCTATGAGCAGTTCTTC. This encodes CSAWKVASGSYEQFF.

This clonotype was detected ten times or more. V gene TRBV6-6 combines with J gene TRBJ2-3; 7 nucleotides agree with TRBD2. The V gene's germline CDR1 is MNHNY and CDR2 SVGAGI (reference sequence). The CDR3 consists of 15 residues. The V and J ends lost 4 bases and 1 base, in that order; junction bases with no gene match: 5. The CDR3 DNA is TGTGCCAGCAGTTCAGGACTAGTTGGCACAGATACGCAGTATTTT. Translating it yields CASSSGLVGTDTQYF.

There are a few counts of this clonotype. The chain has TRBV20-1 and TRBJ1-5; 8 positions match TRBD1. This CDR3 is built from 18 residues. Germline V lookup: CDR1 DFQATT, CDR2 SNEGSKA (reference sequence). V was pared by 0 bases and J by 2 bases, with 12 bases of the junction left unmatched. CDR3 protein: CSARETRTGSLGNQPQHF. DNA for the CDR3: TGCAGTGCTAGAGAGACCCGGACAGGGAGCTTAGGCAATCAGCCCCAGCATTTT.

This chain joins TRBV3-1 and TRBJ2-1; 7 bases agree with TRBD2. V lost 1 base, J lost 3 bases, and 9 bases stayed unmatched. This CDR3 is built from 17 residues. Germline loops: CDR1 LGHDT, CDR2 YNNKEL (reference sequence). The CDR3 DNA is TGTGCCAGCAGCCAAGGGCCGGAGCGGGACGGCTACAATGAGCAGTTCTTC. This encodes CASSQGPERDGYNEQFF.

In this sample, this clonotype turned up a few times. The chain couples TRBV9 to TRBJ2-6; the D is unclear. The ends were cut back, 2 bases at V and 0 bases at J, with 0 bases in the middle. The germline V gene has CDR1 SGDLS and CDR2 YYNGEE. The CDR3 runs 13 residues. The CDR3 DNA follows: TGTGCCAGCAGCGTCTCTGGGGCCAACGTCCTGACTTTC. Protein sequence: CASSVSGANVLTF. The full variable domain, in which reference TRBV9 and TRBJ2-6 provide the parts outside the CDR3, is DSGVTQTPKHLITATGQRVTLRCSPRSGDLSVYWYQQSLDQGLQFLIQYYNGEERAKGNILERFSAQQFPDLHSELNLSSLELGDSALYFCASSVSGANVLTFGAGSRLTVL.

This clonotype was observed a few times. The chain employs TRBV7-2 and TRBJ1-2; D unclear. Trimming pared 5 bases from V and 5 bases from J, leaving 24 bases between. This CDR3 is 17 amino acids long. Germline CDR1 and CDR2: SGHTA and FQGNSA. The CDR3 nucleotides are TGTGCCAGCAGCCCACCTGGCGGAGGCCGACTAGAATATGGCTACACCTTC. Translation: CASSPPGGGRLEYGYTF. The full variable domain, in which reference TRBV7-2 and TRBJ1-2 provide the parts outside the CDR3, is GAGVSQSPSNKVTEKGKDVELRCDPISGHTALYWYRQSLGQGLEFLIYFQGNSAPDKSGLPSDRFSAERTGGSVSTLTIQRTQQEDSAVYLCASSPPGGGRLEYGYTFGSGTRLTVV.

This chain links TRBV7-8 with TRBJ2-4, with D tentatively TRBD1 (6 bases). The V gene lost 4 bases and the J gene lost 6 bases, with 25 bases spanning the gap. The CDR3 length is 18 residues. Germline loops: CDR1 SGHVS, CDR2 FQNEAQ. The CDR3 bases are TGTGCCAGCAGCTCTAACAGGGATTCCAGTGGCACAGGAAACATTCAGTACTTC. Translating it yields CASSSNRDSSGTGNIQYF.

This clonotype was detected ten times or more. This chain connects TRBV5-1 to TRBJ2-7; D remains unclear. Trimming shortened V by 0 bases and J by 3 bases, and 7 bases separated the two germline ends. The CDR3 is 13 amino acids. Germline CDR1 reads SGHRS; CDR2 reads YFSETQ. As DNA, the CDR3 is TGCGCCAGCAGCTTGGTGGGCTTCTACGAGCAGTACTTC. Protein product: CASSLVGFYEQYF.

V gene TRBV5-1 combines with J gene TRBJ2-7; D not resolved. CDR3 length: 13 residues. CDR1 SGHRS and CDR2 YFSETQ come from the germline V gene. Trimming cost V 6 bases and J 1 base, with 11 bases left between them. The CDR3 spells CASKAPPSYEQYF. In DNA form, the CDR3 reads TGCGCCAGCAAGGCCCCACCGTCCTACGAGCAGTACTTC.

The CDR3 DNA reads TGTGCCGGGTCGGACTTACCGAGAACAGATACGCAGTATTTT. Translating gives CAGSDLPRTDTQYF. V is TRBV27 and J is TRBJ2-3; tentative D call: TRBD2 (5 bases). The germline V gene has CDR1 MNHEY and CDR2 SMNVEV (reference sequence). The V end lost 11 bases, the J end lost 3 bases, and 18 bases lay between the germline ends. This CDR3 spans 14 amino acids.

This clonotype was seen a handful of times. This chain links TRBV12-5 with TRBJ1-5, with TRBD1 as a possible D gene (5 bases). V lost 2 bases, J lost 4 bases, and 9 bases lay in between. This CDR3 spans 14 amino acids. Germline V lookup: CDR1 LGHNT, CDR2 FRNRAP. CDR3 residues: CASGLRGENQPQHF. As DNA, the CDR3 is TGTGCTAGTGGTTTGCGGGGGGAGAATCAGCCCCAGCATTTT. The full variable domain, its missing parts supplied by reference TRBV12-5 and TRBJ1-5, is DARVTQTPRHKVTEMGQEVTMRCQPILGHNTVFWYRQTMMQGLELLAYFRNRAPLDDSGMPKDRFSAEMPDATLATLKIQPSEPRDSAVYFCASGLRGENQPQHFGDGTRLSIL.

The chain joins TRBV20-1 to TRBJ2-1; D remains unclear. There are 14 residues in the CDR3. Germline loops: CDR1 DFQATT, CDR2 SNEGSKA (reference sequence). Trimming removed 6 bases at V and 8 bases at J, with 20 bases between. This CDR3 reads CSASDLRRRDEQFF. The CDR3 DNA follows: TGCAGTGCCTCGGATCTCCGCAGGCGCGATGAGCAGTTCTTC.

The chain is built from TRBV6-5 and TRBJ1-2; D might be TRBD1 (5 bases). The V and J ends lost 9 bases and 5 bases respectively, with 10 bases between them. CDR1 is MNHEY and CDR2 is SVGAGI in the germline V gene. The CDR3 totals 11 residues. The CDR3: CASSRGYGYTF. The CDR3 DNA is TGTGCCAGTTCGCGGGGGTATGGCTACACCTTC.

This clonotype was seen more than once but under ten times. V usage is TRBV27 and J usage is TRBJ2-1; unclear D gene. CDR3 size: 13 residues. The germline V gene encodes CDR1 MNHEY and CDR2 SMNVEV (reference sequence). V lost 7 bases to trimming and J lost 0 bases, with 7 bases between them. The CDR3 loop reads CASKASSYNEQFF. CDR3 DNA sequence: TGTGCCAGCAAAGCAAGCTCCTACAATGAGCAGTTCTTC.

This sequence joins TRBV5-1 and TRBJ2-1; possibly TRBD2 for D (6 bases). This CDR3 comprises 15 residues. V shed 4 bases and J shed 2 bases, with 13 bases lying between them. Germline lookup yields CDR1 SGHRS and CDR2 YFSETQ. CDR3 in DNA: TGCGCCAGCAGCAAGACGGGAGAGGCCTACAATGAGCAGTTCTTC. Translating gives CASSKTGEAYNEQFF.

V and J are TRBV27 and TRBJ2-1; D unresolved. Germline V gene sequence: CDR1 MNHEY, CDR2 SMNVEV (reference sequence). V dropped 1 base and J dropped 0 bases, with 10 bases sitting between them. The CDR3 runs 16 residues. The CDR3 here is CASSLWLGFSYNEQFF. CDR3 DNA: TGTGCCAGCAGTTTATGGCTGGGGTTCTCCTACAATGAGCAGTTCTTC.

The V call is TRBV6-5, the J call TRBJ1-3, with D maybe TRBD1 (5 bases). The length of the CDR3 is 16 residues. CDR1 MNHEY and CDR2 SVGAGI come from the germline V gene. Trimming shortened V by 0 bases and J by 0 bases, and 9 bases separated the two germline ends. CDR3 nucleotide sequence: TGTGCCAGCAGTTACTCTTGGGGCGGCTCTGGAAACACCATATATTTT. It codes for CASSYSWGGSGNTIYF.

The chain uses TRBV20-1 and TRBJ2-7; TRBD1 agrees at 7 bases. Losses at the gene ends were 6 bases for V and 4 bases for J; bases not matched to a gene: 6. This CDR3 has 12 amino acids. CDR1 is DFQATT and CDR2 is SNEGSKA in the germline V gene (reference sequence). Written as DNA, the CDR3 is TGCAGTGCAACGGACAGGTGGTACGAGCAGTACTTC. Amino acids: CSATDRWYEQYF.

The sample holds a few counts of this clonotype. The chain combines TRBV10-2 with TRBJ2-7; 10 nucleotides agree with TRBD2. J gave up 2 bases and V 2 bases, and 6 bases lay outside the gene matches. This CDR3 comprises 16 residues. Germline V gene lookup returns CDR1 WSHSY and CDR2 SAAADI. The chain's CDR3 is CASSEPGGTSAYEQYF. DNA for the CDR3: TGCGCCAGCAGTGAGCCAGGGGGGACTAGCGCCTACGAGCAGTACTTC.